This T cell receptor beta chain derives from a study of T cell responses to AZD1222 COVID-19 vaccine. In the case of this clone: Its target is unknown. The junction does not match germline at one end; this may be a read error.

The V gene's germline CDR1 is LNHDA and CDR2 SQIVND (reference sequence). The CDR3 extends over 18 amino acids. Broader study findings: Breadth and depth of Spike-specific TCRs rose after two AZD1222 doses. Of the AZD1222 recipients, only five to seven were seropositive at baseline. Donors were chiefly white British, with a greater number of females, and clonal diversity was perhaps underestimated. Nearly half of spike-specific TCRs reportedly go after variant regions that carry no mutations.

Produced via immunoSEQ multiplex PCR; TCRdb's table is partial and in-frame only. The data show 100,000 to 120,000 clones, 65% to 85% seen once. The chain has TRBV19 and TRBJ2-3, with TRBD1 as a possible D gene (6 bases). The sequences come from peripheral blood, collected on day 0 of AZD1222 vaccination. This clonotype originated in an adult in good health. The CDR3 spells CASSSSTRSQVPTGTQYF. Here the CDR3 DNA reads TGTGCCAGTAGTAGTTCGACCCGATCACAGGTGCCGACAGGTACGCAGTATTTT.